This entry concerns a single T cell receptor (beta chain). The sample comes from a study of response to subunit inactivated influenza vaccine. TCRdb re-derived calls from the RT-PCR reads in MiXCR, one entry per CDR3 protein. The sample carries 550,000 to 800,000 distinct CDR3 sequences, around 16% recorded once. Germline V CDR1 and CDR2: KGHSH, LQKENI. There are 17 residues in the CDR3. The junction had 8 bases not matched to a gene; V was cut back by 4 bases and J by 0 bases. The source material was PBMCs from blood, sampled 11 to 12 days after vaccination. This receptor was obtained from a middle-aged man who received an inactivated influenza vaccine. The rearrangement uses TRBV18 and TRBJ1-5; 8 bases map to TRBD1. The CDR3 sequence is CASSLGTGLTSNQPQHF. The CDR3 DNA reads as TGTGCCAGCTCACTTGGGACAGGACTCACTAGCAATCAGCCCCAGCATTTT. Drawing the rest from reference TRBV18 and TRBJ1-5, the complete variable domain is NAGVMQNPRHLVRRRGQEARLRCSPMKGHSHVYWYRQLPEEGLKFMVYLQKENIIDESGMPKERFSAEFPKEGPSILRIQQVVRGDSAAYFCASSLGTGLTSNQPQHFGDGTRLSIL.